The TCR beta chain under discussion was sequenced for a study of shared clonotypes between healthy human individuals. This clone was detected a few times. TCRdb's table, derived via immunoSEQ multiplex PCR, lists solely in-frame clones and lacks some. The sample lists about 340,000 clones, around 70% seen once, with about 10% in the top ten. The sequencing sample was made of memory CD4+ T cells sorted from blood. Described subset: CD45RA-negative fraction. The source is a man aged 30 to 39 in good health.

CDR3 in DNA: TGTGCCAGCAGCTTCCACCGCGTCCTAGCGGAGATGGGACCCTACGAGCAGTACTTC. Its translation is CASSFHRVLAEMGPYEQYF. The chain uses TRBV11-3 and TRBJ2-7, with 7 bases that match TRBD2. J lost 2 bases, V lost 3 bases, and 19 bases had no gene match. Germline loops: CDR1 SGHNT, CDR2 YENEEA. The CDR3 spans 19 residues.